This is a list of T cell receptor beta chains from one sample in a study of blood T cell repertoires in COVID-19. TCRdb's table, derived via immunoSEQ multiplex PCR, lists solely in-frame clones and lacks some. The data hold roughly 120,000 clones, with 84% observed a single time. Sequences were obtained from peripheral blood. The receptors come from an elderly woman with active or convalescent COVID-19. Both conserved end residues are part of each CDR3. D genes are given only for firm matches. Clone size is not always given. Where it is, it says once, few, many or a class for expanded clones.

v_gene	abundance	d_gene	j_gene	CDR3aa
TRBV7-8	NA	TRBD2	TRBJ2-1	CASSLREGGDEQFF
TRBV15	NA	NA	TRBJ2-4	CATREKAKNIQYF
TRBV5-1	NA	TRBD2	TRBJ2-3	CASSSLGLADNTDTQYF
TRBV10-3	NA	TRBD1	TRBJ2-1	CAISESKGADYNEQFF
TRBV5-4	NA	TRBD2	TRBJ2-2	CASSLKRESNTGELFF
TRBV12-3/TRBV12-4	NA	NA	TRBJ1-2	CASSLGQAGGYTF
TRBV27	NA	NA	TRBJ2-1	CASSPLRQSSSYNEQFF
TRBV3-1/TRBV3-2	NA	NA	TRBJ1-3	CASSQEGSGNTIYF
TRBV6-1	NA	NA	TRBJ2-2	CASSEGQNTGELFF
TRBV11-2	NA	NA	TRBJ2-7	CASSPSTGTAYEQYF
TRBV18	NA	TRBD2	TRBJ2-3	CASSPRASGSSDTQYF
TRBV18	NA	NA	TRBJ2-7	CASSPSTTLYEQYF
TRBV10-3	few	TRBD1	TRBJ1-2	CAINSGTGFGYTF
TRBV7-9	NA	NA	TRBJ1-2	CASSLPGSGYTF